This TCR beta chain stems from a study of OX40 agonist ivuxolimab in advanced cancers. Study-wide background: Recorded diagnoses for dose-escalation patients were hepatocellular carcinoma, melanoma, renal cell or head and neck cancer.

Autoimmune disease history or systemic immunosuppression was exclusionary. Sequenced by immunoSEQ multiplex PCR; TCRdb stores in-frame clones only, minus some. The table has over 80,000 clones, about 89% seen once. Germline V lookup: CDR1 MRHNA, CDR2 SNTAGT. V dropped 9 bases and J dropped 5; count of bases not matched to a gene: 3. CDR3 size: 13 residues. On this clone: The antigen remains undetermined.

Study-wide results and caveats: The study observed clonal expansion of CD4+ and CD8+ blood T cells by week 6 at 0.1 to 3.0 mg/kg.

The receptor's source is an adult with an advanced solid tumor such as melanoma, head and neck, liver or kidney cancer. The sample in question was CD4+ or CD8+ T cells sorted from blood, obtained in a trial of the OX40 agonist ivuxolimab. This sequence joins TRBV6-4 and TRBJ2-2, with 10 positions matching TRBD1. The CDR3 nucleotides read TGTGCCAGTGCGGGACAGGGGACCGGGGAGCTGTTTTTT. Its translation is CASAGQGTGELFF.